The 27 T cell receptor beta chains below all came from one sample that was sequenced in a study of metastatic and nonmetastatic thyroid tumors. Until they underwent thyroid surgery, no patient had received any treatment. TCRdb reprocessed the PCR reads via MiXCR. The sample consists of 50,000 to 60,000 clones, approximately 15% of them appearing once. The sample consisted of blood. The receptors shown here come from a female donor with papillary thyroid cancer or a benign thyroid nodule (not recorded which). Some clones in this sample may be carry-over from other donors' samples.

This clone was found many times. J is TRBJ1-1 and V is TRBV19, with D uncertain. The V and J ends lost 7 bases and 2 bases respectively, with 17 bases between them. In germline, CDR1 is LNHDA, CDR2 SQIVND (reference sequence). CDR3 length: 15 amino acids. CDR3 DNA sequence: TGTGCCAGTAATCCCTGGGGAACTATAAACACTGAAGCTTTCTTT. Translated: CASNPWGTINTEAFF.

This clone was seen ten or more times. The V call is TRBV5-8, the J call TRBJ2-4, with 13 bases identical to TRBD2. The CDR3 extends over 16 amino acids. V lost 2 bases and J lost 7; bases outside the gene matches: 6. CDR1 SGHTS and CDR2 YDEGEE come from the germline V gene. Here the CDR3 DNA reads TGTGCCAGCAGCTTCACTAGCGGGAGGGATGGGAACATTCAGTACTTC. This sequence encodes CASSFTSGRDGNIQYF.

The table lists this clone with many counts. The rearrangement joins TRBV7-6 to TRBJ2-7; TRBD1 agrees at 7 bases. This CDR3 is built from 15 residues. Per germline, CDR1 SGHVS and CDR2 FNYEAQ. The V segment lost 5 bases and the J segment 3 bases; nucleotides outside the gene matches: 10. The CDR3 DNA reads TGTGCCAGCAGCCGAGACGGGACAGCCTTCTACGAGCAGTACTTC. Amino acid sequence: CASSRDGTAFYEQYF.

About this clone itself: At one of its ends the junction is not consistent with the germline gene, which may arise from a read error. The rearrangement joins TRBV12-3 or TRBV12-4 to TRBJ2-7; no definite D call. The CDR3 is 13 residues long. The CDR3 DNA follows: TGTGCTAATGCCATGGCGGATTTCTACGGGCAGTACTTC. Translated, it gives CANAMADFYGQYF.

The V gene is TRBV20-1, the J gene TRBJ2-7, with 10 bases lining up with TRBD2. V trimming: 7 bases; J trimming: 10 bases; junction bases outside the gene matches: 13. Germline-derived CDR1 and CDR2 are DFQATT and SNEGSKA (reference sequence). The CDR3 extends over 13 amino acids. Here the CDR3 DNA reads TGCAGTGTTCCCCTAGCGGGAGTGGGGGATCAGTACTTC. This codes for CSVPLAGVGDQYF.

The table lists this clone with many counts. V gene TRBV18 combines with J gene TRBJ2-6; D gene unclear. The CDR3 contains 15 residues. V lost 3 bases to trimming and J lost 0 bases, with 6 bases between them. Germline V gives CDR1 KGHSH, CDR2 LQKENI. CDR3 nucleotide sequence: TGTGCCAGCTCACCTGCGAACTCTGGGGCCAACGTCCTGACTTTC. This encodes CASSPANSGANVLTF.

With regard to this clone: Germline and junction disagree at one end, which may indicate a read error. V usage is TRBV28 and J usage is TRBJ1-5; no definite D call. This CDR3 has 12 amino acids. Germline loops: CDR1 MDHEN, CDR2 SYDVKM. The CDR3 DNA follows: TGTGCCAGCAGCCCCCTCTATCAGCCCCATCATTTT. As protein: CASSPLYQPHHF. The variable domain in full, completed from reference TRBV28 and TRBJ1-5, reads DVKVTQSSRYLVKRTGEKVFLECVQDMDHENMFWYRQDPGLGLRLIYFSYDVKMKEKGDIPEGYSVSREKKERFSLILESASTNQTSMYLCASSPLYQPHHFGDGTRLSIL.

This clone has ten or more counts. J is TRBJ1-2 and V is TRBV3-1, with D maybe TRBD1 (5 bases). V lost 8 bases to trimming and J lost 5 bases, with 21 bases between them. Germline V gene data show CDR1 as LGHDT and CDR2 as YNNKEL (reference sequence). The CDR3 sequence is 15 residues long. DNA for the CDR3: TGTGCCAGCCTGCTCGACGGGACGTGGAGTTATGGCTACACCTTC. It encodes CASLLDGTWSYGYTF.

This clone has a handful of counts. One end of the junction is discordant with germline, which a read error may explain. This rearrangement joins TRBV6-5 to TRBJ2-1; TRBD1 is a possible D gene (5 bases). The germline CDR1 and CDR2 sequences are MNHEY and SVGAGI. The CDR3 is made up of 16 amino acids. Here the CDR3 reads CASSWVTTALYNQQFF. CDR3 DNA sequence: TGTGCCAGCAGTTGGGTGACGACAGCTCTATACAATCAGCAGTTCTTC.

The V call is TRBV27, the J call TRBJ2-7, with TRBD2 matching 7 bases. The germline CDR1 and CDR2 sequences are MNHEY and SMNVEV (reference sequence). With 5 bases clipped from V and 5 bases from J, the junction kept 9 bases outside the gene matches. The CDR3 is made up of 14 amino acids. CDR3 amino acids: CASSPPGLPDEQYF. The CDR3 bases are TGTGCCAGCAGTCCCCCGGGACTACCGGACGAGCAGTACTTC.

The V gene is TRBV7-6, the J gene TRBJ2-1; D is uncertain. CDR1 is SGHVS, CDR2 FNYEAQ, per germline. V was shortened by 8 bases and J by 1 base, with 6 bases between the two germline ends. There are 12 residues in the CDR3. CDR3 DNA sequence: TGTGCCAGCGGTGCTTCCTACAATGAGCAGTTCTTC. Its translation: CASGASYNEQFF.

Ten or more counts support this clone. Additional DNA sequences in this sample encode the identical CDR3. The chain couples TRBV10-2 to TRBJ2-2; either TRBD1 or TRBD2 may supply D (5 bases each). The germline gives CDR1 WSHSY, CDR2 SAAADI. With 6 bases removed from V and 2 bases from J, the gap between germline ends came to 7 bases. There are 13 residues in the CDR3. This chain's CDR3 is CASSGTNTGELFF. The CDR3 bases are TGCGCCAGCAGCGGGACCAACACCGGGGAGCTGTTTTTT.

This clone was observed at least ten times. The V call is TRBV27, the J call TRBJ2-5; D not resolved. The germline V gene has CDR1 MNHEY and CDR2 SMNVEV (reference sequence). The CDR3 spans 14 residues. Trimming pared 4 bases from V and 5 bases from J, leaving 14 bases between. The CDR3: CASSSGFPTETQYF. The DNA of the CDR3 is TGTGCCAGCAGTTCCGGATTTCCCACTGAGACCCAGTACTTC.

Ten or more counts support this clone. This chain connects TRBV12-3 or TRBV12-4 to TRBJ1-4; D is unclear. The CDR3 is 12 residues long. Deletions cut 7 bases from V and 7 bases from J, with 10 bases between. The CDR3: CASTLEGEKLFF. CDR3 nucleotides: TGTGCCAGCACCCTAGAAGGTGAAAAACTGTTTTTT.

The chain combines TRBV19 with TRBJ2-2, with 10 positions matching TRBD1. Looked up from germline, CDR1 is LNHDA and CDR2 is SQIVND (reference sequence). CDR3 length: 16 residues. V was pared by 7 bases and J by 5 bases, with 10 bases of the junction left unmatched. In nucleotides, the CDR3 is TGTGCCAGTATCCCCAGACAGGGGGCTTCTACCGGGGAGCTGTTTTTT. This encodes CASIPRQGASTGELFF.

In its sample, this clone was seen a few times. The genes are TRBV19 and TRBJ2-1, with 11 nucleotides matching TRBD1. The germline gives CDR1 LNHDA, CDR2 SQIVND (reference sequence). This CDR3 contains 15 residues. Losses at the gene ends were 5 bases for V and 7 bases for J; bases not matched to a gene: 7. For the CDR3, the DNA is TGTGCCAGTAGTGTCGGACAGGGGGCCTTTAATGAGCAGTTCTTC. It is translated as CASSVGQGAFNEQFF.

The table lists this clone with many counts. V usage is TRBV13 and J usage is TRBJ1-1, with TRBD1 matching 7 bases. V trimming: 4 bases; J trimming: 4 bases; junction bases outside the gene matches: 3. CDR1 and CDR2 (germline): PRHDT, FYEKMQ (reference sequence). The CDR3 contains 13 residues. CDR3 residues: CASSSRQGTEAFF. Here the CDR3 DNA reads TGTGCCAGCAGCTCCAGACAGGGCACTGAAGCTTTCTTT.

This clone was observed many times. V gene TRBV3-1 combines with J gene TRBJ1-1; 7 bases line up with TRBD1. This CDR3 comprises 14 residues. From germline, CDR1 is LGHDT and CDR2 YNNKEL (reference sequence). Trimming cost V 5 bases and J 4 bases; bases outside gene matches: 7. CDR3: CASSVTQGVTEAFF. For the CDR3, the DNA is TGTGCCAGCAGCGTTACTCAGGGGGTCACTGAAGCTTTCTTT.

This clone showed up many times. The chain links TRBV7-2 to TRBJ2-3; TRBD2 is a possible D gene (5 bases). The germline V gene encodes CDR1 SGHTA and CDR2 FQGNSA. The length of the CDR3 is 14 residues. V was cut by 3 bases and J by 0 bases, with 7 bases left in between. Written as DNA, the CDR3 is TGTGCCAGCAGCTTCGGACTTAGCACAGATACGCAGTATTTT. This translates into CASSFGLSTDTQYF.

This clone was counted only a few times. The genes are TRBV4-1 and TRBJ2-7; D perhaps matches TRBD1 (6 bases). CDR3 size: 13 residues. Trimming took 4 bases from V and 4 from J, leaving 11 bases between them. The germline V gene has CDR1 MGHRA and CDR2 YSYEKL. CDR3 nucleotides: TGCGCCAGCAGCCTACTGGACAGATACGAGCAGTACTTC. Its translation is CASSLLDRYEQYF.

V usage is TRBV3-1 and J usage is TRBJ2-1; D gene uncertain. The length of the CDR3 is 17 residues. Trimming removed 1 base at V and 3 bases at J, with 16 bases between. Looked up from germline, CDR1 is LGHDT and CDR2 is YNNKEL (reference sequence). The DNA of the CDR3 is TGTGCCAGCAGCCAAGGACAACCGTTGTGCAACTACAATGAGCAGTTCTTC. It codes for CASSQGQPLCNYNEQFF.

This clone was detected many times. The chain employs TRBV12-3 or TRBV12-4 and TRBJ2-1; a possible D gene is TRBD2 (6 bases). There are 15 residues in the CDR3. Trimming removed 6 bases at V and 0 bases at J, with 12 bases between. The CDR3, as DNA: TGTGCCAGCAGCTTGGGACTTAGCTCCTACAATGAGCAGTTCTTC. It specifies CASSLGLSSYNEQFF.

Comments on this clone: A much larger clonotype is one base distant, so this may be a read error. The V gene is TRBV9, the J gene TRBJ2-3; no clear D. The CDR3 is 14 residues long. V lost 6 bases to trimming and J lost 7 bases, with 18 bases between them. Germline CDR1 and CDR2: SGDLS and YYNGEE. Here the CDR3 DNA reads TGTGCCAGCACGGATAGCTCCAGAATGTATACGCAGTATTTT. Translated: CASTDSSRMYTQYF.

This clone was seen repeatedly, ten times or more. The chain uses TRBV19 and TRBJ2-7; 7 nucleotides match TRBD2. J gave up 1 base and V 3 bases, and 6 bases lay outside the gene matches. The CDR3 runs 15 residues. CDR1 is LNHDA and CDR2 is SQIVND in the germline V gene (reference sequence). The CDR3 coding sequence is TGTGCCAGTAGTATTGTCGCGGGAGAATCCTACGAGCAGTACTTC. Translated: CASSIVAGESYEQYF.

This clone was detected many times. This may be a read error: a much more frequent sequence differs by one nucleotide. The chain employs TRBV6-5 and TRBJ2-7, with D maybe TRBD2 (5 bases). Germline V CDR1 and CDR2: MNHEY, SVGAGI. CDR3 length: 12 amino acids. The germline V and J ends were trimmed by 8 bases and 6 bases, with 14 bases remaining between them. For the CDR3, the DNA is TGTGCCAGCGGAGGACCCAGGCGCGAGCAGTACTTC. Its translation: CASGGPRREQYF.

The table lists this clone with many counts. The chain carries TRBV7-8 and TRBJ2-1, with D maybe TRBD2 (5 bases). From germline, CDR1 is SGHVS and CDR2 FQNEAQ. The CDR3 contains 15 residues. Deletions cut 6 bases from V and 7 bases from J, with 19 bases between. The DNA of the CDR3 is TGTGCCAGCAGTGTCAAGGACTCCCGGGTGAATGAGCAGTTCTTC. Translating gives CASSVKDSRVNEQFF.

At least ten counts were recorded for this clone. The CDR3 reads CASSQGSSYGYTF. DNA of the CDR3: TGTGCCAGCAGCCAAGGGAGCTCCTATGGCTACACCTTC. The chain links TRBV27 to TRBJ1-2; unclear D gene. Germline V gene lookup returns CDR1 MNHEY and CDR2 SMNVEV (reference sequence). There are 13 residues in the CDR3. Deletions cut 6 bases from V and 4 bases from J, with 12 bases between.